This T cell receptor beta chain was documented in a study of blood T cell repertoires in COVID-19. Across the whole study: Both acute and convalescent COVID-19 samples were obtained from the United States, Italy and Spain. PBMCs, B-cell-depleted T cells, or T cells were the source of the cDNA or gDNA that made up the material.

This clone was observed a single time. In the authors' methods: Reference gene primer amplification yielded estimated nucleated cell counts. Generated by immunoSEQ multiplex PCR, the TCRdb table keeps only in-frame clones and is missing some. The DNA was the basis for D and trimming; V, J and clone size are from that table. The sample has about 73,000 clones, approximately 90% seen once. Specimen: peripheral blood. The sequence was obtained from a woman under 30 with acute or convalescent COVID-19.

CDR3 nucleotide sequence: TGCAGCGCTATACAGGGGTCCTACAATGAGCAGTTCTTC. This translates into CSAIQGSYNEQFF. The chain employs TRBV29-1 and TRBJ2-1, with 7 bases matching TRBD1. The V segment lost 7 bases and the J segment 1 base; nucleotides outside the gene matches: 4. This CDR3 contains 13 residues. Germline V lookup: CDR1 SQVTM, CDR2 ANQGSEA.